Listed here is a single T cell receptor (beta chain). This record belongs to a study of blood T cell repertoires in COVID-19. Study background: From the United States, Italy and Spain came samples of acute and convalescent COVID-19. T cells, B-cell-depleted T cells, or PBMCs supplied cDNA or gDNA.

Per the study methods: Estimation of nucleated cell counts was performed using reference gene primer amplification. Data came from immunoSEQ multiplex PCR; TCRdb stores just in-frame clones and leaves some out. That table furnishes V, J and clone size, whereas the DNA furnished D and trimming. The sample lists over 200,000 clones; 80% to 90% were seen once. There are 12 residues in the CDR3. Trimming cost V 4 bases and J 11 bases, with 16 bases left between them. Germline V gene data show CDR1 as SQVTM and CDR2 as ANQGSEA. This chain joins TRBV29-1 and TRBJ2-3; TRBD2 is a possible D gene (6 bases). The receptor was derived from a man older than 75 with acute or convalescent COVID-19. The sequenced sample was peripheral blood. CDR3 bases: TGCAGCGTTGGAACCGGGCCGGAGGGGCAGTATTTT. Translated: CSVGTGPEGQYF.